This T cell receptor beta chain was sequenced during a study of T cell responses to AZD1222 COVID-19 vaccine. Regarding the study as a whole: Elevations in Spike-specific TCR breadth and depth followed administration of two AZD1222 doses.

Points on this clone: Antigen: not known.

The protocol was immunoSEQ multiplex PCR, while the TCRdb copy is restricted to in-frame clones and leaves out a portion. The sample lists some 200,000 clones, approximately 90% occurring once. The CDR3 contains 16 residues. Trimming shortened V by 5 bases and J by 1 base, and 16 bases separated the two germline ends. Germline assignment: CDR1 MGHDK and CDR2 SYGVNS. Sequenced here: peripheral blood, sampled on day 0 of AZD1222 vaccination. The clonotype comes from an adult in good health. This rearrangement joins TRBV25-1 to TRBJ2-3; a weak D match, TRBD2 (5 bases). As DNA, the CDR3 is TGTGCCAGCAGTTGCACCGGGGTGCCACGCACAGATACGCAGTATTTT. Its translation: CASSCTGVPRTDTQYF.